This TCR beta chain was observed in a study of molecular identifiers for immune sequencing clone quantification. Background on the study: Five portions were made in replicates from RNA of approximately 22,000 or 94,000 naive CD8 cells, and four underwent sequencing.

Sorting recovered naive CD8 T cells on a CD8+CD4-CCR7+CD45RA+ profile. Overall study results and limits: Underestimated sizes of highly expanded clones could result from identical TCR molecules that share a barcode. Clones with over 20 RNA copies captured over 98% of effector molecules but under 1% of naive ones.

This CDR3 is 16 amino acids long. CDR1 is MNHEY and CDR2 is SMNVEV in the germline V gene (reference sequence). V lost 5 bases, J lost 5 bases, and 9 bases stayed unmatched. In this sample, this clonotype turned up many times. Its specificity is unknown. TCRdb ran MiXCR on the PCR reads and lists one entry per CDR3 protein. The sample records tens of thousands of distinct CDR3 sequences, around 18% being singletons. The rearrangement joins TRBV27 to TRBJ2-3; 11 nucleotides agree with TRBD2. The clonotype comes from a human donor in good health. Some libraries in this study had Jurkat cell RNA spiked in. The specimen was naive CD8+ T cells from blood, with Jurkat cell RNA spiked in. Subset specified: FACS-sorted CD8+CD4-CCR7+CD45RA+ naive T cells. The CDR3, as DNA: TGTGCCAGCAGTCCACCTACTAGCGGGGGCGGAGATACGCAGTATTTT. It translates to CASSPPTSGGGDTQYF.